The present T cell receptor beta chain was sequenced within a study of blood T cell repertoires in COVID-19. Clones were read by immunoSEQ multiplex PCR, and TCRdb kept only the in-frame ones, dropping some. The data contain 95,000 to 100,000 clones, roughly nine tenths of them singletons. CDR3 size: 14 residues. This receptor was taken from a man over 45 with acute or convalescent COVID-19. Sequenced sample: peripheral blood. The V and J genes are TRBV21-1 and TRBJ1-4; the tabulated D call, TRBD1, remains unverified against the DNA. TRBV21-1 is noted as a pseudogene. CDR3 in amino acids: CASSNKGYRLELFF. CDR3 in DNA: TGTGCCAGCAGCAACAAGGGATACAGGTTAGAACTGTTTTTT.